The next 32 T cell receptor beta chains were all read from a single sample in a study of beta chain features in type 1 diabetes. Expressed TCRB transcripts were sequenced because the isolated RNA had all been reverse transcribed beforehand. Sequenced by immunoSEQ multiplex PCR; TCRdb stores in-frame clones only, minus some. The table has roughly 280,000 clones, about 24% seen once. Study-level findings and limits: Type 1 diabetes patients had TCRB CDR3s that were shorter (moderately but significantly so) in all four CD4+ subsets.

These receptors' targets are unknown. Sequencing was carried out using naive CD4+ T cells from blood. The source of these receptors is a woman in her twenties or thirties with type 1 diabetes.

Only a few counts were recorded for this clone. This chain joins TRBV6-6 and TRBJ2-3, with D possibly matching TRBD2 (6 bases). From germline, CDR1 is MNHNY and CDR2 SVGAGI (reference sequence). Trimming took 4 bases from V and 6 from J, leaving 14 bases between them. This CDR3 comprises 14 residues. For the CDR3, the DNA is TGTGCCAGCAGTTTCGACCCTAGCGACGATACGCAGTATTTT. This encodes CASSFDPSDDTQYF.

This clone was observed a handful of times. V is TRBV7-9 and J is TRBJ1-1; maybe TRBD1 (5 bases). Germline V CDR1 and CDR2: SEHNR, FQNEAQ (reference sequence). There are 15 residues in the CDR3. Trimming pared 4 bases from V and 0 bases from J, leaving 12 bases between. CDR3 coding DNA: TGTGCCAGCAGCTCCCCCGACAGCATGAACACTGAAGCTTTCTTT. This translates into CASSSPDSMNTEAFF.

The chain links TRBV30 to TRBJ1-1, with D unresolved. V was shortened by 3 bases and J by 5 bases, with 10 bases between the two germline ends. The CDR3 extends over 12 amino acids. Germline-derived CDR1 and CDR2 are GTSNPN and SVGIG (reference sequence). The CDR3 spells CAWRRRETEAFF. The CDR3 DNA reads TGTGCCTGGAGAAGAAGGGAGACTGAAGCTTTCTTT.

This clone was found a few times. DNA of the CDR3: TGTGCCTGGAGTGTACAGGGGGGAAATGAGCAGTTCTTC. It is translated as CAWSVQGGNEQFF. The chain links TRBV30 to TRBJ2-1; the match to TRBD1 covers 8 bases. V shed 0 bases and J 7 bases; nucleotides not matched to a gene: 2. Germline CDR1 reads GTSNPN; CDR2 reads SVGIG (reference sequence). This CDR3 spans 13 amino acids.

The chain is built from TRBV6-5 and TRBJ2-5; tentative D call: TRBD2 (5 bases). The CDR3 totals 13 residues. Between the trimmed V and J ends, which lost 5 bases and 2 bases, there was a span of 9 bases. CDR1 and CDR2 from the germline V gene are MNHEY and SVGAGI. CDR3 nucleotide sequence: TGTGCCAGCAGTATACTAGTACAAGAGACCCAGTACTTC. Translating gives CASSILVQETQYF.

A few counts support this clone. The chain employs TRBV5-1 and TRBJ2-7, with D tentatively TRBD2 (5 bases). Looked up from germline, CDR1 is SGHRS and CDR2 is YFSETQ. The CDR3 extends over 13 amino acids. V was trimmed by 4 bases and J by 0 bases, leaving 8 bases between them. The CDR3 coding sequence is TGCGCCAGCAGCGAGGGAAGCTCCTACGAGCAGTACTTC. This codes for CASSEGSSYEQYF.

This chain joins TRBV5-1 and TRBJ2-1, with 12 bases fitting TRBD1. V dropped 3 bases and J dropped 9; count of bases not matched to a gene: 7. The CDR3 consists of 15 residues. Germline CDR1 is SGHRS and CDR2 is YFSETQ. The CDR3 loop reads CASSSRDRGLVEQFF. The CDR3 DNA is TGCGCCAGCAGCTCTCGGGACAGGGGGCTAGTTGAGCAGTTCTTC.

This clone has more than one count but fewer than ten. This sequence joins TRBV29-1 and TRBJ2-7; D gene unclear. Germline V gives CDR1 SQVTM, CDR2 ANQGSEA. The CDR3 runs 11 residues. V was clipped by 4 bases and J by 1 base, with 5 bases between them. CDR3: CSVAFSYEQYF. CDR3 coding DNA: TGCAGCGTTGCTTTTTCCTACGAGCAGTACTTC.

This clone has only a few counts. The V and J genes are TRBV29-1 and TRBJ2-7; a weak D match, TRBD1 (6 bases). The CDR3 loop spans 11 amino acids. CDR1 and CDR2 from the germline V gene are SQVTM and ANQGSEA. V lost 7 bases and J lost 3, with 10 bases in between. This chain's CDR3 is CSGGQGYEQYF. In DNA, the CDR3 is TGCAGCGGGGGGCAGGGCTACGAGCAGTACTTC.

This chain links TRBV25-1 with TRBJ2-2, with a tentative D call TRBD2 (5 bases). V lost 5 bases and J 4 bases, leaving 14 bases between the germline ends. CDR1 MGHDK and CDR2 SYGVNS come from the germline V gene. This CDR3 has 15 amino acids. CDR3 in DNA: TGTGCCAGCAGTAGAAGAGACTACCTCACCGGGGAGCTGTTTTTT. It yields the protein CASSRRDYLTGELFF. Based on the CDR3 plus reference TRBV25-1 and TRBJ2-2, the full variable domain is EADIYQTPRYLVIGTGKKITLECSQTMGHDKMYWYQQDPGMELHLIHYSYGVNSTEKGDLSSESTVSRIRTEHFPLTLESARPSHTSQYLCASSRRDYLTGELFFGEGSRLTVL.

This clone was seen only a few times. The J gene is TRBJ2-5, the V gene TRBV15, with D uncertain. Germline V lookup: CDR1 LNHNV, CDR2 YYDKDF (reference sequence). The V end was cut by 1 base, the J end by 4 bases, with 13 bases between. The CDR3 length is 15 residues. This chain's CDR3 is CATSRVPQRGETQYF. CDR3 coding DNA: TGTGCCACCAGCAGAGTTCCGCAGCGAGGAGAGACCCAGTACTTC. Based on the CDR3 plus reference TRBV15 and TRBJ2-5, the full variable domain is DAMVIQNPRYQVTQFGKPVTLSCSQTLNHNVMYWYQQKSSQAPKLLFHYYDKDFNNEADTPDNFQSRRPNTSFCFLDIRSPGLGDTAMYLCATSRVPQRGETQYFGPGTRLLVL.

This clone was seen a handful of times. The CDR3 DNA is TGTGCCAGCAGCGGCTCAGGGTCGACTAGCACAGATACGCAGTATTTT. It encodes CASSGSGSTSTDTQYF. This sequence joins TRBV7-9 and TRBJ2-3; tentatively, D is TRBD1 (5 bases). The CDR3 contains 16 residues. Germline CDR1 and CDR2: SEHNR and FQNEAQ (reference sequence). V dropped 5 bases and J dropped 0 bases, with 15 bases sitting between them.

This clone has more than one count but fewer than ten. The V and J genes are TRBV11-3 and TRBJ2-7, with D tentatively TRBD2 (5 bases). V lost 4 bases to trimming and J lost 1 base, with 8 bases between them. CDR3 length equals 13 residues. CDR1 is SGHNT, CDR2 YENEEA, per germline. This CDR3 is CASSWGESYEQYF. DNA for the CDR3: TGTGCCAGCAGCTGGGGAGAGTCCTACGAGCAGTACTTC.

This clone was seen only a few times. V is TRBV30 and J is TRBJ2-3; D possibly corresponds to TRBD1 (5 bases). The CDR3 runs 13 residues. Trimming shortened V by 5 bases and J by 8 bases, and 17 bases separated the two germline ends. Per germline, CDR1 GTSNPN and CDR2 SVGIG (reference sequence). The CDR3 loop is CAWGHDRITTQYF. Written as DNA, the CDR3 is TGTGCCTGGGGACACGACAGAATTACTACGCAGTATTTT.

J is TRBJ1-2 and V is TRBV9; 7 nucleotides match TRBD1. The V segment lost 3 bases and the J segment 2 bases; nucleotides outside the gene matches: 7. CDR3 length: 15 residues. Per germline, CDR1 SGDLS and CDR2 YYNGEE. CDR3 in amino acids: CASSAQTGLNYGYTF. CDR3 DNA: TGTGCCAGCAGCGCCCAGACAGGGTTGAACTATGGCTACACCTTC.

About this clone itself: An end of the junction does not agree with germline; a read error may underlie this. The chain recombines TRBV7-8 with TRBJ2-7, with unresolved D. Germline assignment: CDR1 SGHVS and CDR2 FQNEAQ. The CDR3 is 13 amino acids. CDR3 coding DNA: TGTGCCAGCAGCAGACAAGACCACCCCACCAAGGACTTC. Translating gives CASSRQDHPTKDF.

The gene calls are TRBV28 and TRBJ2-3, with D perhaps matching TRBD1 (6 bases). Germline-derived CDR1 and CDR2 are MDHEN and SYDVKM. CDR3 length: 13 amino acids. The germline V and J ends were trimmed by 8 bases and 6 bases, with 15 bases remaining between them. The CDR3 is CASGQGSSDTQYF. In DNA form, the CDR3 reads TGTGCCAGCGGGCAGGGGAGTTCTGATACGCAGTATTTT.

This clone was found a few times. The rearrangement joins TRBV7-2 to TRBJ1-2; 10 positions agree with TRBD1. This CDR3 has 16 residues. With 3 bases clipped from V and 1 base from J, the junction kept 5 bases outside the gene matches. From germline, CDR1 is SGHTA and CDR2 FQGNSA. Here the CDR3 DNA reads TGTGCCAGCAGCTTGACCTGGGACAGGGGTAACTATGGCTACACCTTC. Its translation: CASSLTWDRGNYGYTF.

This clone was seen a few times. This sequence joins TRBV27 and TRBJ2-5; TRBD2 might be the D (6 bases). Germline V lookup: CDR1 MNHEY, CDR2 SMNVEV (reference sequence). Trimming cost V 4 bases and J 2 bases, with 14 bases left between them. The CDR3 sequence is 15 residues long. CDR3 sequence (DNA): TGTGCCAGCAGTTCCAGACTAGAGGGGCAAGAGACCCAGTACTTC. It translates to CASSSRLEGQETQYF.

In this sample, this clone turned up a few times. This chain joins TRBV29-1 and TRBJ1-1; D perhaps matches TRBD1 (5 bases). The V gene's germline CDR1 is SQVTM and CDR2 ANQGSEA. With 7 bases removed from V and 3 bases from J, the gap between germline ends came to 15 bases. The CDR3 totals 13 residues. This CDR3 is CSATIQVYTEAFF. CDR3 in DNA: TGCAGCGCCACCATACAGGTTTACACTGAAGCTTTCTTT.

This clone turned up a few times. The chain employs TRBV6-5 and TRBJ2-6; weak D call: TRBD2 (5 bases). Germline V gene lookup returns CDR1 MNHEY and CDR2 SVGAGI. V was clipped by 8 bases and J by 2 bases, with 7 bases between them. The CDR3 contains 13 residues. The CDR3 loop reads CASRDAGANVLTF. The CDR3 DNA reads TGTGCCAGCCGGGATGCTGGGGCCAACGTCCTGACTTTC.

V is TRBV28 and J is TRBJ2-7, with 7 positions matching TRBD1. Germline V gene sequence: CDR1 MDHEN, CDR2 SYDVKM. Trimming removed 2 bases from V and 1 base from J; junction bases left unmatched: 5. This CDR3 contains 15 residues. CDR3 amino acids: CASSLTGALSYEQYF. In DNA, the CDR3 is TGTGCCAGCAGTTTAACAGGGGCTCTATCCTACGAGCAGTACTTC.

V is TRBV30 and J is TRBJ2-3; 8 bases align to TRBD2. The V gene end was trimmed by 4 bases and the J gene end by 6 bases; junction bases not matched to a gene: 6. Germline CDR1 and CDR2: GTSNPN and SVGIG (reference sequence). There are 13 residues in the CDR3. CDR3 sequence: CAWTRPGGDTQYF. The CDR3 DNA reads as TGTGCCTGGACCCGTCCGGGAGGGGATACGCAGTATTTT.

The chain recombines TRBV2 with TRBJ2-5; the match to TRBD2 covers 7 bases. The CDR3 spans 13 residues. V lost 7 bases and J lost 3; bases outside the gene matches: 5. CDR1 and CDR2 (germline): SNHLY, FYNNEI. The CDR3 DNA sequence: TGTGCCAGCACCATCCTAGCGGAAGAGACCCAGTACTTC. It yields the protein CASTILAEETQYF. The full variable domain, its missing parts supplied by reference TRBV2 and TRBJ2-5, is EPEVTQTPSHQVTQMGQEVILRCVPISNHLYFYWYRQILGQKVEFLVSFYNNEISEKSEIFDDQFSVERPDGSNFTLKIRSTKLEDSAMYFCASTILAEETQYFGPGTRLLVL.

The sample holds a few counts of this clone. The gene calls are TRBV10-2 and TRBJ1-1, with D possibly being TRBD1 (6 bases). CDR1 is WSHSY and CDR2 is SAAADI in the germline V gene. There are 12 residues in the CDR3. V lost 6 bases, J lost 7 bases, and 12 bases lay in between. In DNA, the CDR3 is TGCGCCAGCAGCACCCGACAGGTTGAAGCTTTCTTT. Encoded protein: CASSTRQVEAFF.

This clone has more than one count but fewer than ten. The rearrangement uses TRBV29-1 and TRBJ1-2; D not certain. This CDR3 is built from 14 residues. Germline CDR1 SQVTM, CDR2 ANQGSEA. Trimming pared 5 bases from V and 6 bases from J, leaving 19 bases between. CDR3 residues: CSVLIAGRFNGYTF. CDR3 nucleotide sequence: TGCAGCGTTCTCATTGCGGGCAGGTTTAATGGCTACACCTTC.

In this sample, this clone turned up a few times. The V call is TRBV30, the J call TRBJ1-2; D is unresolved. This CDR3 region has 13 residues. Trimming cost V 3 bases and J 4 bases, with 12 bases left between them. CDR1 is GTSNPN and CDR2 is SVGIG in the germline V gene (reference sequence). Written as DNA, the CDR3 is TGTGCCTGGAGGGTGCAGAATTTCTATGGCTACACCTTC. This sequence encodes CAWRVQNFYGYTF.

CDR3 nucleotides: TGTGCCAGCAGCCGACAGGGAGCGACAGATACGCAGTATTTT. Its translation: CASSRQGATDTQYF. The chain combines TRBV5-4 with TRBJ2-3; 7 bases map to TRBD1. Germline CDR1 SGHNT, CDR2 YYREEE (reference sequence). CDR3 length: 14 amino acids. V shed 4 bases, J shed 3 bases, and the junction held 5 bases outside the gene matches.

This chain links TRBV4-2 with TRBJ2-3; 11 bases match TRBD2. V shed 0 bases, J shed 2 bases, and the junction held 1 base outside the gene matches. CDR1 is LGHNA, CDR2 YNFKEQ, per germline. The CDR3 length is 16 residues. CDR3 nucleotide sequence: TGTGCCAGCAGCCAAGAACTAGCGGGAGCCACAGATACGCAGTATTTT. This gives the protein CASSQELAGATDTQYF.

This clone has more than one count but fewer than ten. This sequence joins TRBV30 and TRBJ2-5, with 8 bases aligning to TRBD2. With V trimmed by 0 bases and J by 1 base, 7 bases remained unmatched. CDR1 and CDR2 from the germline V gene are GTSNPN and SVGIG (reference sequence). The CDR3 is 16 amino acids. CDR3 sequence: CAWSVAGTRGQETQYF. The CDR3 bases are TGTGCCTGGAGTGTGGCGGGGACTAGGGGCCAAGAGACCCAGTACTTC.

This rearrangement joins TRBV5-6 to TRBJ2-1, with D uncertain. Trimming removed 4 bases from V and 9 bases from J, with 8 bases in between. There are 11 residues in the CDR3. CDR1 is SGHDT and CDR2 is YYEEEE in the germline V gene. CDR3 region: CASSTTLEQFF. CDR3 sequence (DNA): TGTGCCAGCAGCACGACTCTTGAGCAGTTCTTC.

This chain links TRBV15 with TRBJ1-5; maybe TRBD1 (6 bases). This CDR3 spans 14 amino acids. V lost 4 bases, J lost 9 bases, and 16 bases lay in between. Germline V lookup: CDR1 LNHNV, CDR2 YYDKDF (reference sequence). DNA of the CDR3: TGTGCCACCAGCAAGGGACACGGATTAGGGCCCCAGCATTTT. It encodes CATSKGHGLGPQHF.